Listed below are T cell receptor beta chains from one sample, sequenced in a study of cytomegalovirus exposure and HLA in healthy donors. Profiling relied on immunoSEQ multiplex PCR, and the TCRdb table lists in-frame clones only, not all of them. This table holds about 160,000 clones, around 84% found once. The specimen was PBMCs. These TCRs come from a man younger than 35 in good health and CMV-seronegative. Each CDR3 is given with its conserved first and last residue. The order of the fields is J gene, V gene, CDR3 length, D gene, clone size, CDR3 DNA, CDR3 protein. The D gene is left open where the match is weak. Rows give clone size only sometimes, using once, few, many, or a class for an expanded clone.

j_call: TRBJ1-2; v_call: TRBV5-4; cdr3_length: 14; d_call: NA; clone_size: NA; cdr3_nt: TGTGCCAGCAGCACCGACAGCTATAACTATGGCTACACCTTC; cdr3_aa: CASSTDSYNYGYTF
j_call: TRBJ2-7; v_call: TRBV7-3; cdr3_length: 13; d_call: NA; clone_size: NA; cdr3_nt: TGTGCCAGCAGCTTAGGGGACATGGACGAGCAGTACTTC; cdr3_aa: CASSLGDMDEQYF
j_call: TRBJ1-6; v_call: TRBV7-8; cdr3_length: 15; d_call: TRBD1; clone_size: NA; cdr3_nt: TGTGCCAGCAGCTCAAGGACAGGAACCAATTCACCCCTCCACTTT; cdr3_aa: CASSSRTGTNSPLHF
j_call: TRBJ1-4; v_call: TRBV5-6; cdr3_length: 14; d_call: NA; clone_size: few; cdr3_nt: TGTGCCAGCAGCCGTGCGGGGGGTAATGAAAAACTGTTTTTT; cdr3_aa: CASSRAGGNEKLFF
j_call: TRBJ1-1; v_call: TRBV11-2; cdr3_length: 12; d_call: NA; clone_size: NA; cdr3_nt: TGTGCTAGCAGCTTAGATCGGAGTGAAGCTTTCTTT; cdr3_aa: CASSLDRSEAFF
j_call: TRBJ1-1; v_call: TRBV6-5; cdr3_length: 11; d_call: NA; clone_size: few; cdr3_nt: TGTGCCAGCTGGCGGCGGACTGAAGCTTTCTTT; cdr3_aa: CASWRRTEAFF
j_call: TRBJ2-7; v_call: TRBV29-1; cdr3_length: 14; d_call: NA; clone_size: NA; cdr3_nt: TGCAGCGTTGATCCCGGGAGAGGGTCCTACGAGCAGTACTTC; cdr3_aa: CSVDPGRGSYEQYF
j_call: TRBJ2-7; v_call: TRBV15; cdr3_length: 14; d_call: TRBD2; clone_size: NA; cdr3_nt: TGTGCCACCAGCAGCGATGGACTAGCGATCGAGCAGTACTTC; cdr3_aa: CATSSDGLAIEQYF
j_call: TRBJ1-3; v_call: TRBV18; cdr3_length: 15; d_call: TRBD1; clone_size: NA; cdr3_nt: TGTGCCAGCTCGCCACAGGGGGCTGCCGGAAACACCATATATTTT; cdr3_aa: CASSPQGAAGNTIYF
j_call: TRBJ2-5; v_call: TRBV7-3; cdr3_length: 13; d_call: NA; clone_size: NA; cdr3_nt: TGTGCCAGCAGCTTTGATAGCGTTGAGACCCAGTACTTC; cdr3_aa: CASSFDSVETQYF
j_call: TRBJ2-7; v_call: TRBV4-3; cdr3_length: 13; d_call: TRBD1; clone_size: NA; cdr3_nt: TGCGCCAGCAGCCATGGACTCCAGGGGGCGCAGTACTTC; cdr3_aa: CASSHGLQGAQYF
j_call: TRBJ1-1; v_call: TRBV2; cdr3_length: 13; d_call: NA; clone_size: NA; cdr3_nt: TGTGCCAGCAGTGGGGGGCAGGGCACTGAAGCTTTCTTT; cdr3_aa: CASSGGQGTEAFF
j_call: TRBJ2-3; v_call: TRBV11-2; cdr3_length: 14; d_call: NA; clone_size: NA; cdr3_nt: TGTGCCAGCAGCGAGAGACTCCGCACAGATACGCAGTATTTT; cdr3_aa: CASSERLRTDTQYF
j_call: TRBJ2-3; v_call: TRBV5-1; cdr3_length: 15; d_call: TRBD2; clone_size: NA; cdr3_nt: TGCGCCAGCAGCTTGCGCACTAGCGGCACAGATACGCAGTATTTT; cdr3_aa: CASSLRTSGTDTQYF
j_call: TRBJ2-1; v_call: TRBV7-2; cdr3_length: 15; d_call: TRBD1; clone_size: NA; cdr3_nt: TGTGCCAGCAGCCCCGGACAGGGGCCCTACAATGAGCAGTTCTTC; cdr3_aa: CASSPGQGPYNEQFF
j_call: TRBJ1-3; v_call: TRBV30; cdr3_length: 18; d_call: NA; clone_size: NA; cdr3_nt: TGTGCCTGGAGAGGGGGAAGACAGGCTGGGATCACCGGAAACACCATATATTTT; cdr3_aa: CAWRGGRQAGITGNTIYF
j_call: TRBJ2-2; v_call: TRBV7-7; cdr3_length: 13; d_call: NA; clone_size: NA; cdr3_nt: TGTGCTAGCAGCTTGGAGGCTCACGGGGAGCTGTTTTTT; cdr3_aa: CASSLEAHGELFF
j_call: TRBJ2-1; v_call: TRBV7-9; cdr3_length: 16; d_call: TRBD1; clone_size: NA; cdr3_nt: TGTTCCAGCAGCTTCCCACCGGGACAGGGTCAGAATGAGCAGTTCTTC; cdr3_aa: CSSSFPPGQGQNEQFF
j_call: TRBJ1-1; v_call: TRBV4-1; cdr3_length: 15; d_call: NA; clone_size: once; cdr3_nt: TGCGCCAGCAGCCAAGGGAACGGGTTGAACACTGAAGCTTTCTTT; cdr3_aa: CASSQGNGLNTEAFF
j_call: TRBJ2-7; v_call: TRBV9; cdr3_length: 15; d_call: TRBD1; clone_size: NA; cdr3_nt: TGTGCCAGCAGCGTCGACCCCGCGACAGGGGGCGAGCAGTACTTC; cdr3_aa: CASSVDPATGGEQYF
j_call: TRBJ2-1; v_call: TRBV7-2; cdr3_length: 12; d_call: NA; clone_size: NA; cdr3_nt: TGTGCCAGCAGGTCCCATCCAAATGAGCAGTTCTTC; cdr3_aa: CASRSHPNEQFF
j_call: TRBJ2-3; v_call: TRBV5-1; cdr3_length: 15; d_call: NA; clone_size: NA; cdr3_nt: TGCGCCAGCTTCCCTACGGCGGAGGGCACAGATACGCAGTATTTT; cdr3_aa: CASFPTAEGTDTQYF
j_call: TRBJ2-1; v_call: TRBV5-1; cdr3_length: 15; d_call: TRBD2; clone_size: NA; cdr3_nt: TGCGCCAGCAGCGAGACTAGCGGGGCCCACAATGAGCAGTTCTTC; cdr3_aa: CASSETSGAHNEQFF
j_call: TRBJ1-5; v_call: TRBV7-2; cdr3_length: 15; d_call: NA; clone_size: NA; cdr3_nt: TGTGCCAGCAGCTTAGACGGAGGGTACAATCAGCCCCAGCATTTT; cdr3_aa: CASSLDGGYNQPQHF
j_call: TRBJ1-2; v_call: TRBV28; cdr3_length: 22; d_call: TRBD1; clone_size: NA; cdr3_nt: TGTGCCAGCAGTTCTCTCCCGAGGGGGACAGGGGGCGCGGGAGGGTCGGTTCATGGCTACACCTTC; cdr3_aa: CASSSLPRGTGGAGGSVHGYTF
j_call: TRBJ2-3; v_call: TRBV7-8; cdr3_length: 18; d_call: TRBD2; clone_size: NA; cdr3_nt: TGTGCCAGCAGCCCTATACGGACTAGCGGGAGAGGTACAGATACGCAGTATTTT; cdr3_aa: CASSPIRTSGRGTDTQYF